This T cell receptor (beta chain) was recorded in a study of radiation and T cells in renal cell carcinoma (TCRdb year 2020). Notes on the research overall: Samples came from a clinical trial, in which primary renal cell carcinomas received 15 Gy stereotactic body radiation therapy followed by nephrectomy 4 weeks later. In total, 50 to 60 samples underwent TCR beta sequencing: some 26 tumors plus 27 peripheral blood samples. A total of 4 million to 5 million unique CDR3 nucleotide sequences, encoding roughly 2.7 million unique CDR3 amino acid sequences, were found across all 50 or so samples.

Concerning this clone: Its antigen target is currently unknown. Base quality data are lacking; no much larger clone is found one base away.

Following the manufacturer's recommendations, the immunoSEQ kit was used to generate TCR beta libraries from genomic DNA. For library preparation, a first multiplex PCR was performed with proprietary primers, followed by a second PCR in which unique barcodes were added, and bead cleanups were performed after each round. A kit-provided positive control reaction and a negative control reaction were included in every sample batch. The final libraries were assessed on an Agilent 4200 TapeStation D1000 ScreenTape, pooled by volume, and quantified by qPCR. Sequencing ran on an Illumina NextSeq500 with a MidOutput 150-cycle cartridge, using 156 Read1 and 15 Index1 cycles with kit custom primers. The pooled library was loaded at around 1 pM with a 20% PhiX control spike-in. In the source study's methods: Vendor-processed data were analyzed in R, with a clonotype defined as all T cells sharing the same CDR3 nucleotide sequence. For clone abundance analyses, frequencies were normalized to the 10,000 most abundant clones per sample. Public T cell clones, which averaged fewer than five per sample, were excluded before analysis. A difference in abundance of at least 32-fold between compartments was used to define tumor-enriched and baseline blood-enriched clonotypes. Clonotypes expanded or contracted between blood time points were identified with a beta-binomial differential abundance model. Similarity between tumor and blood repertoires was quantified using the Baroni-Urbani and Buser coefficient, and groups were compared with two-tailed Wilcoxon tests in R. TCRdb re-hosts the immuneACCESS table, in-frame sequences only. Its copies lack some clones; in the studies checked, an unresolved V gene accounts for under half of them, and the cause for the rest is not known. That table is the source of V, J and clone size, and D and trimming were worked out from the DNA. For this sample the table gives about 150,000 clones, of which approximately 90% were detected only once. 10% to 15% of the sample rests with the top ten.

The time point label on this specimen signifies: blood 2 weeks post-SBRT. Interpreted using the paper, the treatment or condition label stands for: 15 Gy SBRT to primary tumor, nephrectomy 4 weeks later. Serial peripheral blood from radiation-treated patients was sampled at baseline, 2 weeks and 4 weeks after SBRT to track tumor-enriched clonotypes. All patients had renal cell carcinoma with clear cell pathology. Genomic DNA for TCR sequencing was prepared using the QIAamp DNA Blood Mini Kit (Qiagen). Only samples passing all quality control checks were included in the analyses. Including the terminal cysteine and phenylalanine, the CDR3 comprises 17 residues. This entry keeps only the CDR3 DNA: 51 bases, framed from base 1. V has 2 bases trimmed and J has 0 bases trimmed; junction bases matching no gene number 8. From the germline V gene, CDR1 is MNHNS and CDR2 is SASEGT. General conclusions and limits of the study: The single-armed trial design could not address effects of radiation dose or scheduling on the TCR repertoire. Because no pretreatment tumor biopsies were available, whether clonotypes were present in the tumor at baseline could not be determined. In blood, the top tumor clonotypes increased between baseline and 2 weeks post-radiation and then shrank by 4 weeks, which suggests that tumor-resident clones expanded only transiently. Changes in the blood repertoire were not tracked past 4 weeks after treatment.

Sequencing was performed on blood, taken from a patient whose treatment included radiotherapy and nephrectomy. This receptor was identified in a woman aged 45-60 years with renal cell carcinoma. This chain is built from TRBV6-1 and TRBJ1-1; 8 nucleotides in the junction match TRBD1. The nucleotides are TGTGCCAGCAGTGAATATTGGGGGACAGGTTTGAACACTGAAGCTTTCTTT. It translates as CASSEYWGTGLNTEAFF.